These 2 T cell receptor beta chains came from one sample sequenced in a study of T cell clonality in common variable immunodeficiency. Clones were read by immunoSEQ multiplex PCR, and TCRdb kept only the in-frame ones, dropping some. There are about 35,000 clones in the sample, none observed a single time. Input material: peripheral blood mononuclear cells. These TCRs come from a person aged 18-70 years in good health.

This clone was seen many times. The read gets to within 3 residues of the CDR3 end, and the germline J gene fills in the rest. The sample contains more than one DNA sequence encoding this CDR3. The rearrangement uses TRBV20-1 and TRBJ1-3; a weak D match, TRBD1 (5 bases). This CDR3 comprises 16 residues. Germline assignment: CDR1 DFQATT and CDR2 SNEGSKA (reference sequence). Between the trimmed V and J ends, which lost 7 bases and 0 bases, there was a span of 19 bases. The part of the CDR3 DNA that was read is TGCAGTGGCGCATCACAGGTTGGCCACTCTGGAAACACC. It translates to CSGASQVGHSGNT. The CDR3 as a whole reads CSGASQVGHSGNTIYF.

This clone has ten or more counts. The CDR3 end is not reached by the read, which stops 3 residues before it; the germline J gene fills it in. The chain is built from TRBV30 and TRBJ1-1; a possible D gene is TRBD1 (5 bases). Trimming removed 0 bases from V and 5 bases from J, with 7 bases in between. This CDR3 is built from 12 residues. The germline CDR1 and CDR2 sequences are GTSNPN and SVGIG (reference sequence). CDR3 bases read: TGTGCCTGGAGTGTAAAGGGGACTGAA. It translates to CAWSVKGTE. The full CDR3 reads CAWSVKGTEAFF.